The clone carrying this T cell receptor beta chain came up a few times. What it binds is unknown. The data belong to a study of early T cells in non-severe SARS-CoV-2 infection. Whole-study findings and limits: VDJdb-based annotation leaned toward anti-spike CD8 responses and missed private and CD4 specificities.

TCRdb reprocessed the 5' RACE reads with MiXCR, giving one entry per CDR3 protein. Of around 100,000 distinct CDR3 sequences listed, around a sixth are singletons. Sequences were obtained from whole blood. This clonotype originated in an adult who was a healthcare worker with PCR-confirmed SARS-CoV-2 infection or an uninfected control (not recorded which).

The CDR3 protein is CASSSGPEAFF. The CDR3 bases are TGTGCCAGCAGCTCAGGGCCTGAAGCTTTCTTT. The V and J genes are TRBV12-3 or TRBV12-4 and TRBJ1-1; a possible D gene is TRBD1 (5 bases). The CDR3 runs 11 residues. V dropped 6 bases and J dropped 6 bases, with 8 bases sitting between them.